A selection of T cell receptor beta chains follows, all from one sample in a study of T cell responses to AZD1222 COVID-19 vaccine. The table came from immunoSEQ multiplex PCR; TCRdb's copy has only in-frame clones and leaves some out. The table lists fewer than 200,000 clones, 88% of them singletons. The sequenced sample was peripheral blood, obtained 28 days after the second AZD1222 dose. These receptors were collected from an adult who received the AZD1222 COVID-19 vaccine. Each CDR3 is given with its conserved first and last residue. D genes are given only for firm matches. Not all rows give a size; the values are once, few, many and, for expanded clones, a class.

abundance | j_gene | len | v_gene | d_gene | CDR3nt | CDR3aa
NA | TRBJ2-1 | 19 | TRBV9 | NA | TGTGCCAGCAGCGTAGAGGACAGGGGGAGGGCTAGCGGGACCCATGAGCAGTTCTTC | CASSVEDRGRASGTHEQFF
NA | TRBJ2-7 | 13 | TRBV30 | NA | TGTGCCTGGAGTCCCAAGGGGGGCTACGAGCAGTACTTC | CAWSPKGGYEQYF
NA | TRBJ1-2 | 12 | TRBV4-1 | NA | TGCGCCAGCAGCCACCCGGGGCAGTCCTACACCTTC | CASSHPGQSYTF
NA | TRBJ2-3 | 18 | TRBV5-6 | TRBD2 | TGTGCCAGCAGCTGGATGCAGGGACTAGCGGGAGGGGCAGATACGCAGTATTTT | CASSWMQGLAGGADTQYF
NA | TRBJ1-1 | 13 | TRBV24-1 | NA | TGTGCCACCAGTGGGGGCTCGGTCACTGAAGCTTTCTTT | CATSGGSVTEAFF
NA | TRBJ2-1 | 15 | TRBV7-3 | NA | TGTGCCAGCAGCTTAACGACAGAACGATACAATGAGCAGTTCTTC | CASSLTTERYNEQFF
NA | TRBJ2-7 | 18 | TRBV6-2/TRBV6-3 | TRBD2 | TGTGCCAGCAGTTTCCCCATAACTACTAGCGGGAGATCCTACGAGCAGTACTTC | CASSFPITTSGRSYEQYF
NA | TRBJ2-7 | 16 | TRBV7-2 | NA | TGTGCCAGCAGCTTGGGCGCAGGGAAAAGCTCCTACGAGCAGTACTTC | CASSLGAGKSSYEQYF
NA | TRBJ2-7 | 10 | TRBV28 | NA | TGTGCCAGCAAATCATACGAGCAGTACTTC | CASKSYEQYF
NA | TRBJ2-6 | 15 | TRBV28 | NA | TGTGCCAGCAGTCCCGCGGCCTCTGGGGCCAACGTCCTGACTTTC | CASSPAASGANVLTF
NA | TRBJ2-1 | 12 | TRBV3-1/TRBV3-2 | NA | TGTGCCAGCAGCCAAGTCCGACAGGGACTGTTCTTC | CASSQVRQGLFF
NA | TRBJ2-1 | 15 | TRBV19 | NA | TGTGCCAGTAGTATACGGAGGGGCGCCTACAATGAGCAGTTCTTC | CASSIRRGAYNEQFF
NA | TRBJ1-2 | 14 | TRBV7-2 | TRBD1 | TGTGCCAGCAGCCAACGGGACAGGGTCGGTGGCTACACCTTC | CASSQRDRVGGYTF
NA | TRBJ2-2 | 14 | TRBV28 | NA | TGTGCCAGTACAGGAGGCTACCGAACCGGGGAGCTGTTTTTT | CASTGGYRTGELFF
NA | TRBJ1-2 | 15 | TRBV5-1 | NA | TGCGCCAGCAGCTTGGAGGGCAGCTCTAACTATGGCTACACCTTC | CASSLEGSSNYGYTF
NA | TRBJ2-7 | 15 | TRBV5-6 | NA | TGTGCCAGCAGCCCGGTGGGGGGCAGGAGCTACGAGCAGTACTTC | CASSPVGGRSYEQYF
NA | TRBJ2-3 | 17 | TRBV9 | TRBD2 | TGTGCCAGCAGCGTAGATAAAGCGGGAGGGCCTCTGGATACGCAGTATTTT | CASSVDKAGGPLDTQYF
few | TRBJ2-7 | 13 | TRBV4-1 | NA | TGCGCCAGCAGCTCGGAGGGGGGCGACGAGCAGTACTTC | CASSSEGGDEQYF
NA | TRBJ2-7 | 14 | TRBV7-2 | NA | TGTGCCAGCAGCGGCCCGGGAAGCTCCTACGAGCAGTACTTC | CASSGPGSSYEQYF
once | TRBJ2-5 | 13 | TRBV5-5 | NA | TGTGCCAGCAGCTTCGGATCCGAGGAGACCCAGTACTTC | CASSFGSEETQYF
NA | TRBJ2-7 | 14 | TRBV21-1 | NA | TGTGCCAGCAGCGCGAGACAGGGGGCCCACGAGCAGTACTTC | CASSARQGAHEQYF
NA | TRBJ1-6 | 16 | TRBV7-2 | NA | TGTGCCAGCAGCTTATTGGCGGGGGCAAATAATTCACCCCTCCACTTT | CASSLLAGANNSPLHF
NA | TRBJ2-1 | 14 | TRBV5-1 | NA | TGCGCCAGCAGCCCGCCGGGGCAAGACAATGAGCAGTTCTTC | CASSPPGQDNEQFF
NA | TRBJ2-2 | 12 | TRBV24-1 | NA | TGTGCCACCACAGGTAACACCGGGGAGCTGTTTTTT | CATTGNTGELFF
once | TRBJ2-7 | 15 | TRBV19 | TRBD2 | TGTGCCAGTAGTAAACTAGCGGGAGGGCCCCACGAGCAGTACTTC | CASSKLAGGPHEQYF
NA | TRBJ2-7 | 17 | TRBV7-2 | TRBD2 | TGTGCCAGCAGCGACACAGTTGGCATAGCGGGGGGGGTCGAGCAGTACTTC | CASSDTVGIAGGVEQYF
NA | TRBJ1-2 | 12 | TRBV28 | NA | TGTGCCAGCAGTTCCGAAAACTATGGCTACACCTTC | CASSSENYGYTF
NA | TRBJ1-6 | 15 | TRBV6-2/TRBV6-3 | NA | TGTGCCAGCAGCCGTCCACAGGGAACGGATTCACCCCTCCACTTT | CASSRPQGTDSPLHF
NA | TRBJ2-3 | 12 | TRBV29-1 | TRBD1 | TGCAGCGCCGACAGGGTGACAGATACGCAGTATTTT | CSADRVTDTQYF
NA | TRBJ2-5 | 14 | TRBV7-2 | NA | TGTGCCAGCAGCCTTAGAAGGGGGGGAGAGACCCAGTACTTC | CASSLRRGGETQYF
NA | TRBJ2-3 | 13 | TRBV5-1 | TRBD1 | TGCGCCAGCAGCAGGGGGCTGGAAGATACGCAGTATTTT | CASSRGLEDTQYF
NA | TRBJ2-2 | 15 | TRBV28 | NA | TGTGCCAGCAGTTTAAAGGGGGGGAACACCGGGGAGCTGTTTTTT | CASSLKGGNTGELFF
once | TRBJ1-5 | 15 | TRBV6-2/TRBV6-3 | NA | TGTGCCAGCAGTTACAGGGGGAGAAGCAATCAGCCCCAGCATTTT | CASSYRGRSNQPQHF
NA | TRBJ2-1 | 12 | TRBV7-2 | NA | TGTGCCAGCAGCCCGGCTCGGGATGAGCAGTTCTTC | CASSPARDEQFF
NA | TRBJ1-4 | 20 | TRBV28 | NA | TGTGCCAGCAGTCCAGCCCCGGGAGGCAGGGGCACAAGGGGGGGTGAAAAACTGTTTTTT | CASSPAPGGRGTRGGEKLFF
NA | TRBJ2-7 | 15 | TRBV5-4 | NA | TGTGCCAGCAGCTTTCTTGGGGGCCCCCCGGGTGAGCAGTACTTC | CASSFLGGPPGEQYF
NA | TRBJ2-5 | 15 | TRBV7-2 | TRBD1 | TGTGCCAGCAGCTTGTCTTTGGACAGGGAAGAGACCCAGTACTTC | CASSLSLDREETQYF
NA | TRBJ1-5 | 15 | TRBV19 | TRBD1 | TGTGCCAGTAGTAGGGACAGGGGTTCCAATCAGCCCCAGCATTTT | CASSRDRGSNQPQHF
NA | TRBJ1-6 | 13 | TRBV30 | NA | TGTGCCTGGAGTCTTCAGGATGATTCACCCCTCCACTTT | CAWSLQDDSPLHF
NA | TRBJ2-1 | 16 | TRBV5-4 | NA | TGTGCCAGCAGCTTGGCCGGCGGGAACTCCTACAATGAGCAGTTCTTC | CASSLAGGNSYNEQFF
once | TRBJ2-7 | 14 | TRBV7-3 | NA | TGTGCCAGCAGCTTAGAAGGAGGGGTCGGGGAGCAGTACTTC | CASSLEGGVGEQYF
NA | TRBJ2-5 | 16 | TRBV5-5 | NA | TGTGCCAGCAGCTTGGGGCCCGCAGGGAACACCGAGACCCAGTACTTC | CASSLGPAGNTETQYF
NA | TRBJ1-2 | 12 | TRBV6-5 | NA | TGTGCCAGCAGGGGGACACCCTATGGCTACACCTTC | CASRGTPYGYTF
NA | TRBJ2-3 | 15 | TRBV7-2 | TRBD2 | TGTGCCAGCAGGCCATCTAGCGGGAGGACAGATACGCAGTATTTT | CASRPSSGRTDTQYF
NA | TRBJ2-7 | 14 | TRBV4-2 | NA | TGTGCCAGCAGCCAAGAGGGAAGGGGCTACGAGCAGTACTTC | CASSQEGRGYEQYF
NA | TRBJ1-2 | 14 | TRBV6-2/TRBV6-3 | TRBD1 | TGTGCCAGCAGTTATGACGACAGGGACTATGGCTACACCTTC | CASSYDDRDYGYTF
NA | TRBJ1-6 | 15 | TRBV2 | NA | TGTGCCAGCAGTGAAGACAGGGTCGTCAATTCACCCCTCCACTTT | CASSEDRVVNSPLHF
NA | TRBJ2-3 | 12 | TRBV15 | NA | TGTGCCACCAGCGCCCGGAGTGATACGCAGTATTTT | CATSARSDTQYF
NA | TRBJ2-7 | 16 | TRBV11-2 | NA | TGTGCCAGCAGCTTAGACGCGCGGCCATTCTCCTACGAGCAGTACTTC | CASSLDARPFSYEQYF